The source of this T cell receptor (beta chain) is a study of OX40 agonist ivuxolimab in advanced cancers. Overall study findings and caveats: Expanded clones belonging to CD8+ T cells outnumbered, on average, those of CD4+. Both blood CD4+ and CD8+ T cells showed clonal growth by week 6 at 0.1 to 3.0 mg/kg.

Autoimmune disease history or systemic immunosuppression led to patient exclusion. This clone turned up a few times. Its antigen is currently unknown. Generated by immunoSEQ multiplex PCR, the TCRdb table keeps only in-frame clones and is missing some. Among more than 100,000 clones listed, around 95% were seen once. After removal of 4 bases from V and 4 bases from J, the junction contained 10 bases not matched to a gene. This CDR3 region has 16 residues. Germline-derived CDR1 and CDR2 are KGHSH and LQKENI. The origin of this receptor is an adult with an advanced solid tumor such as melanoma, head and neck, liver or kidney cancer. Sequenced material: CD4+ or CD8+ T cells sorted from blood, taken in a trial of the OX40 agonist ivuxolimab. The chain is built from TRBV18 and TRBJ1-2; 9 nucleotides line up with TRBD1. CDR3 DNA sequence: TGTGCCAGCTCACGTGGGGACAGGGCCCCCGTCTATGGCTACACCTTC. Its protein is CASSRGDRAPVYGYTF.